Presented here are 16 T cell receptor beta chains from one specimen sequenced in a study of blood T cell repertoires in COVID-19. Clones were read by immunoSEQ multiplex PCR, and TCRdb kept only the in-frame ones, dropping some. In the table there are 130,000 to 150,000 clones, around 90% of which are singletons. Sequenced input: peripheral blood. The receptors come from a human donor in a cohort sampled during active COVID-19.

V and J are TRBV2 and TRBJ2-5, with 10 bases that match TRBD1. Germline V gives CDR1 SNHLY, CDR2 FYNNEI. The CDR3 is made up of 15 amino acids. V was clipped by 7 bases and J by 5 bases; unmatched bases: 10. The CDR3 coding sequence is TGTGCCAGCACAGACAGGGGGCTTTTGTGGGAGACCCAGTACTTC. As protein: CASTDRGLLWETQYF. The variable domain in full, completed from reference TRBV2 and TRBJ2-5, reads EPEVTQTPSHQVTQMGQEVILRCVPISNHLYFYWYRQILGQKVEFLVSFYNNEISEKSEIFDDQFSVERPDGSNFTLKIRSTKLEDSAMYFCASTDRGLLWETQYFGPGTRLLVL.

The J gene is TRBJ1-2, the V gene TRBV4-2, with D perhaps matching TRBD1 (5 bases). The CDR3 is 14 amino acids. V was pared by 2 bases and J by 8 bases, with 15 bases between. Germline lookup yields CDR1 LGHNA and CDR2 YNFKEQ. CDR3 protein: CASSQTGTQWGYTF. The CDR3 nucleotides read TGTGCCAGCAGCCAAACGGGGACTCAGTGGGGCTACACCTTC.

The chain carries TRBV5-1 and TRBJ1-2; a weak D match, TRBD1 (6 bases). Germline V gene sequence: CDR1 SGHRS, CDR2 YFSETQ. Trimming stripped 4 bases from V and 5 bases from J, with 15 bases between. The CDR3 runs to 14 residues. The CDR3 nucleotides read TGCGCCAGCAGCCCGACCCGACAGGAGTATGGCTACACCTTC. Translated, it gives CASSPTRQEYGYTF.

The rearrangement links TRBV5-1 to TRBJ2-5; 9 nucleotides match TRBD2. The V segment lost 1 base and the J segment 1 base; nucleotides outside the gene matches: 5. CDR3 length equals 16 residues. CDR1 and CDR2 from the germline V gene are SGHRS and YFSETQ. The CDR3 loop reads CASSLRLAGIQETQYF. The CDR3 DNA sequence: TGCGCCAGCAGCTTGCGGCTAGCGGGGATCCAAGAGACCCAGTACTTC.

Regarding this clone: Other DNA sequences within the sample encode an identical CDR3. This chain uses TRBV5-1 with TRBJ2-5, with 7 bases matching TRBD1. Trimming at V came to 0 bases and at J to 4 bases, leaving 3 bases not matched to a gene. The CDR3 totals 14 residues. Germline CDR1 and CDR2: SGHRS and YFSETQ. The CDR3 DNA reads TGCGCCAGCAGCTTGGGACAGGGACGAGAGACCCAGTACTTC. Residues: CASSLGQGRETQYF.

The J gene is TRBJ2-7, the V gene TRBV5-1; maybe TRBD2 (6 bases). This CDR3 contains 15 residues. V gave up 0 bases and J gave up 1 base, with 11 bases separating them. Per germline, CDR1 SGHRS and CDR2 YFSETQ. CDR3 protein: CASSLASGTSYEQYF. The CDR3 DNA is TGCGCCAGCAGCTTGGCCTCAGGGACTTCCTACGAGCAGTACTTC.

The J gene is TRBJ2-5, the V gene TRBV5-4, with D hard to call. Germline V gives CDR1 SGHNT, CDR2 YYREEE (reference sequence). The V end lost 1 base, the J end lost 1 base, and 8 bases lay between the germline ends. This CDR3 has 14 residues. The CDR3 DNA reads as TGTGCCAGCAGCTTGAGACATAGCCAAGAGACCCAGTACTTC. It yields the protein CASSLRHSQETQYF.

The chain recombines TRBV10-1 with TRBJ2-5; 8 bases align to TRBD1. Germline CDR1 is WNHNN and CDR2 is SYGVQD (reference sequence). J gave up 3 bases and V 3 bases, and 3 bases lay outside the gene matches. The CDR3 runs 14 residues. In nucleotides, the CDR3 is TGCGCCAGCAGTGACCGGACAGGGAAAGAGACCCAGTACTTC. Its translation: CASSDRTGKETQYF.

V and J are TRBV5-1 and TRBJ2-1; TRBD1 matches 10 bases. The ends lost 3 bases at V and 7 bases at J; junction bases unmatched: 4. CDR3 length: 14 residues. Germline V gene data show CDR1 as SGHRS and CDR2 as YFSETQ. The CDR3 spells CASSSGQGSNEQFF. For the CDR3, the DNA is TGCGCCAGCAGCTCGGGACAGGGGAGTAATGAGCAGTTCTTC.

This chain links TRBV30 with TRBJ2-1; TRBD2 might be the D (5 bases). V was clipped by 3 bases and J by 0 bases, with 9 bases between them. CDR1 GTSNPN and CDR2 SVGIG come from the germline V gene (reference sequence). The CDR3 totals 14 residues. CDR3 sequence reads: CAWRRESSYNEQFF. The CDR3, as DNA: TGTGCCTGGAGGAGGGAGAGCTCCTACAATGAGCAGTTCTTC.

This clone was recorded once. The rearrangement links TRBV20-1 to TRBJ2-1; 7 nucleotides match TRBD1. The CDR3 totals 10 residues. Germline V gene lookup returns CDR1 DFQATT and CDR2 SNEGSKA (reference sequence). For the CDR3, the DNA is TGCAGCTCTGGACAGGCTGAGCAGTTCTTC. Protein: CSSGQAEQFF.

This chain joins TRBV3-1 (or the pseudogene TRBV3-2) and TRBJ2-1, with 15 nucleotides matching TRBD2. The CDR3 totals 16 residues. The V gene end was trimmed by 1 base and the J gene end by 12 bases; junction bases not matched to a gene: 7. CDR1 is LGHDT and CDR2 is YNNKEL in the germline V gene (reference sequence). The CDR3 DNA reads as TGTGCCAGCAGCCAAGTGGGAGGACTAGCGGGGGGGCGGCAGTTCTTC. It codes for CASSQVGGLAGGRQFF.

This chain joins TRBV5-5 and TRBJ2-2, with D maybe TRBD2 (6 bases). Between the trimmed V and J ends, which lost 6 bases and 7 bases, there was a span of 19 bases. This CDR3 contains 15 residues. Germline V gene sequence: CDR1 SGHKS, CDR2 YYEKEE (reference sequence). CDR3 region: CASTSRLGGFGELFF. Here the CDR3 DNA reads TGTGCCAGCACCTCCCGATTAGGAGGGTTCGGGGAGCTGTTTTTT.

The V gene is TRBV28, the J gene TRBJ2-3; D is unresolved. The V end lost 7 bases, the J end lost 2 bases, and 4 bases lay between the germline ends. The CDR3 length is 11 residues. Germline V gives CDR1 MDHEN, CDR2 SYDVKM. CDR3 protein: CASTNTDTQYF. In DNA form, the CDR3 reads TGTGCCAGCACTAACACAGATACGCAGTATTTT.

The V call is TRBV5-4, the J call TRBJ2-5, with no clear D. Looked up from germline, CDR1 is SGHNT and CDR2 is YYREEE (reference sequence). The CDR3 runs 14 residues. The V end was cut by 1 base, the J end by 1 base, with 8 bases between. The CDR3 protein is CASSLPTVQETQYF. CDR3 coding DNA: TGTGCCAGCAGCTTGCCAACGGTCCAAGAGACCCAGTACTTC.

The CDR3: CASSQPRVPNTEAFF. The CDR3 coding sequence is TGCGCCAGCAGCCAACCGAGGGTCCCGAACACTGAAGCTTTCTTT. The V gene is TRBV4-1, the J gene TRBJ1-1; D not resolved. V gave up 2 bases and J gave up 1 base, with 11 bases separating them. The CDR3 spans 15 residues. Germline V gives CDR1 MGHRA, CDR2 YSYEKL.